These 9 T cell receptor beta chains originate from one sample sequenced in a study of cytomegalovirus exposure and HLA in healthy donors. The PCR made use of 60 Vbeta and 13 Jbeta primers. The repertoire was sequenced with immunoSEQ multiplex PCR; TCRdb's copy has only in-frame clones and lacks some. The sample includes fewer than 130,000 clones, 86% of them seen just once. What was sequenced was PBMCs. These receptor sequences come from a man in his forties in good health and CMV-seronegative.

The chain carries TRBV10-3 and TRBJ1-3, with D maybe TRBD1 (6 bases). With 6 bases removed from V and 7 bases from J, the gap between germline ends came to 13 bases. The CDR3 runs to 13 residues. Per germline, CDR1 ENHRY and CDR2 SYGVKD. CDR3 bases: TGTGCCATCAGCGCCGGGGGGCCGAACACCATATATTTT. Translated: CAISAGGPNTIYF.

The CDR3 DNA reads as TGTGCCAGCAGTGAATTGTCGTCTAATTCACCCCTCCACTTT. Translation: CASSELSSNSPLHF. The chain joins TRBV2 to TRBJ1-6; D gene unclear. Between the trimmed V and J ends, which lost 2 bases and 6 bases, there was a span of 8 bases. Germline V gene sequence: CDR1 SNHLY, CDR2 FYNNEI. The CDR3 length is 14 residues.

This CDR3 reads CASSESRGRTDTQYF. Written as DNA, the CDR3 is TGTGCCAGCAGTGAATCCCGAGGTAGAACAGATACGCAGTATTTT. The chain is built from TRBV2 and TRBJ2-3; D is uncertain. CDR1 is SNHLY, CDR2 FYNNEI, per germline. This CDR3 contains 15 residues. V lost 2 bases and J lost 3, with 12 bases in between.

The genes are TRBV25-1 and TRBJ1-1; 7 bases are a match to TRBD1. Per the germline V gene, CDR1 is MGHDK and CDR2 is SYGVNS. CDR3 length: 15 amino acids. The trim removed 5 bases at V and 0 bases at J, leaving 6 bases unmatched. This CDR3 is CASSPQGRMNTEAFF. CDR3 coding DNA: TGTGCCAGCAGTCCACAGGGGAGGATGAACACTGAAGCTTTCTTT.

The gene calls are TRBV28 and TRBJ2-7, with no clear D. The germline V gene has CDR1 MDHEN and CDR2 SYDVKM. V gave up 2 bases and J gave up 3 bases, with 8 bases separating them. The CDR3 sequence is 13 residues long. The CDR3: CASSLPEDYEQYF. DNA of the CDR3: TGTGCCAGCAGTTTACCCGAGGACTACGAGCAGTACTTC.

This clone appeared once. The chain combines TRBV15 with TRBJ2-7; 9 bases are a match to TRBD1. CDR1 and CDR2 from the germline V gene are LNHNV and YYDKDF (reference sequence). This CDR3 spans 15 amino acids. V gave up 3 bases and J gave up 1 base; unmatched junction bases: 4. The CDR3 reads CATSRGQGLSYEQYF. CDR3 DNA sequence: TGTGCCACCAGCAGGGGACAGGGTTTATCCTACGAGCAGTACTTC.

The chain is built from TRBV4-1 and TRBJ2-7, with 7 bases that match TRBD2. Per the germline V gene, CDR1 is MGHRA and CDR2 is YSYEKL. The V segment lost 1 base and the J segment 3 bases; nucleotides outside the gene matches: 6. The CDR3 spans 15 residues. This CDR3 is CASSQGGGSYYEQYF. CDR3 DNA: TGCGCCAGCAGCCAAGGGGGAGGGAGCTACTACGAGCAGTACTTC.

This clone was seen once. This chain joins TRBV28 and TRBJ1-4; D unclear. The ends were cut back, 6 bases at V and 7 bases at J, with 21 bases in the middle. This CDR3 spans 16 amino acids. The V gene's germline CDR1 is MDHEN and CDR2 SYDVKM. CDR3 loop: CASSLFSDMLGEKLFF. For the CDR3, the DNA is TGTGCCAGCAGCTTGTTCTCCGACATGCTGGGTGAAAAACTGTTTTTT.

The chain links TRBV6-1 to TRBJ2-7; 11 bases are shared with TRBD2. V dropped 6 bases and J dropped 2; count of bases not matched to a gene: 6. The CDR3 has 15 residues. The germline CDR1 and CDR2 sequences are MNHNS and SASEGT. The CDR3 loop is CASRVTSGGTYEQYF. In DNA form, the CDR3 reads TGTGCCAGCAGGGTTACTAGCGGGGGAACCTACGAGCAGTACTTC.